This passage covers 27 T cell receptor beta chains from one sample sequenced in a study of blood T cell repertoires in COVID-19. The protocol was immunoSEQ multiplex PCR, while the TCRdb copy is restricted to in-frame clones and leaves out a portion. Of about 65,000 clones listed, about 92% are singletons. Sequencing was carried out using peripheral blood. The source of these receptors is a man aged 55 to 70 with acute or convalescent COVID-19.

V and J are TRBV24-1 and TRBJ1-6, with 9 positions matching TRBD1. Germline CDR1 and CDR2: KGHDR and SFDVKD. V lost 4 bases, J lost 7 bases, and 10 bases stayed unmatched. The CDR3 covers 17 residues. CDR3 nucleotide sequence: TGTGCCACCAGTGAGGCGGTGGGACAGGGAAGGAATTCACCCCTCCACTTT. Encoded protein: CATSEAVGQGRNSPLHF.

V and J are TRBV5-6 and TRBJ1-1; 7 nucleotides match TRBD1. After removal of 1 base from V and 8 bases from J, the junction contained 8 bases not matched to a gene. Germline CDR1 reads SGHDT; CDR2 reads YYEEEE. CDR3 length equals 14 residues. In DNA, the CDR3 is TGTGCCAGCAGCTTGAAGGGGGCGGCGAGGGAAGCTTTCTTT. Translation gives CASSLKGAAREAFF. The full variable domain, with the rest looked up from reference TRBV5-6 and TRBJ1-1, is DAGVTQSPTHLIKTRGQQVTLRCSPKSGHDTVSWYQQALGQGPQFIFQYYEEEERQRGNFPDRFSGHQFPNYSSELNVNALLLGDSALYLCASSLKGAAREAFFGQGTRLTVV.

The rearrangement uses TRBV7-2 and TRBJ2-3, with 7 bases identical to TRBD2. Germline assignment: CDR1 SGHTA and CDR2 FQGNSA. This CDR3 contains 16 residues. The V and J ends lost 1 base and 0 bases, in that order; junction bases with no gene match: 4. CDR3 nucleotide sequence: TGTGCCAGCAGCTTAGTGGGGGGGAGTAGCACAGATACGCAGTATTTT. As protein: CASSLVGGSSTDTQYF.

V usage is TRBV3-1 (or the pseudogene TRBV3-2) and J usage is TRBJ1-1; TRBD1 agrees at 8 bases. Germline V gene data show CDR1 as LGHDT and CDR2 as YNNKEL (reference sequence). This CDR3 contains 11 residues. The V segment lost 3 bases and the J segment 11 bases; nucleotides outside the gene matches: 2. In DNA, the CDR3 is TGTGCCAGCAGCCATGGACAGGGTGCTTTCTTT. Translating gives CASSHGQGAFF.

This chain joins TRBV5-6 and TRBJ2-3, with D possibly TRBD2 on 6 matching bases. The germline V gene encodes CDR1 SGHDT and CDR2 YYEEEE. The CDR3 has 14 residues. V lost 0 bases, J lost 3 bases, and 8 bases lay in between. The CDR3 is CASSLDGGTDTQYF. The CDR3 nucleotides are TGTGCCAGCAGCTTGGACGGGGGAACAGATACGCAGTATTTT.

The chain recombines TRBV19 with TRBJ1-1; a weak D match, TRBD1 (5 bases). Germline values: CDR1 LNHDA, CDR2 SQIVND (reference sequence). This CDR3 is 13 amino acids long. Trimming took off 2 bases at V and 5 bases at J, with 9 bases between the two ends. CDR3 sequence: CASSIQGSTEAFF. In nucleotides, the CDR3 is TGTGCCAGTAGTATACAGGGTAGTACTGAAGCTTTCTTT.

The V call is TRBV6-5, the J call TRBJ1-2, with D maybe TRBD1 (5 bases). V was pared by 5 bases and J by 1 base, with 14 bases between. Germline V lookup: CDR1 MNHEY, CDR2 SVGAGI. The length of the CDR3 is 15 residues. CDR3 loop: CASSPRKTVNYGYTF. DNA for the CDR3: TGTGCCAGCAGTCCTAGAAAGACAGTTAACTATGGCTACACCTTC.

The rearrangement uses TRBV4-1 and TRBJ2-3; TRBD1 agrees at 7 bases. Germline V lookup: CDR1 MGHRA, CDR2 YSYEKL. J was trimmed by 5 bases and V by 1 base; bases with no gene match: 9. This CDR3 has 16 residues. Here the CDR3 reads CASSQGAGTALDTQYF. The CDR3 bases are TGCGCCAGCAGCCAAGGAGCCGGGACAGCATTAGATACGCAGTATTTT.

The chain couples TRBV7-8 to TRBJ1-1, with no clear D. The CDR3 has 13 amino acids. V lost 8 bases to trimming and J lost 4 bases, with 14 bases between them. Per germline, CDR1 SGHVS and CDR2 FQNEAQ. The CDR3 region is CASFASGSTEAFF. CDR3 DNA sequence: TGTGCCAGCTTCGCAAGCGGTTCCACTGAAGCTTTCTTT.

The CDR3 nucleotides read TGTGCCAGCAGTGAAGGCCTGACAGACCTGAACACTGAAGCTTTCTTT. It translates to CASSEGLTDLNTEAFF. The chain combines TRBV2 with TRBJ1-1; the D gene is possibly TRBD1 (5 bases). This CDR3 is built from 16 residues. V dropped 1 base and J dropped 0 bases, with 12 bases sitting between them. Germline V gene data show CDR1 as SNHLY and CDR2 as FYNNEI. Variable domain in full (rest from reference TRBV2 and TRBJ1-1): EPEVTQTPSHQVTQMGQEVILRCVPISNHLYFYWYRQILGQKVEFLVSFYNNEISEKSEIFDDQFSVERPDGSNFTLKIRSTKLEDSAMYFCASSEGLTDLNTEAFFGQGTRLTVV.

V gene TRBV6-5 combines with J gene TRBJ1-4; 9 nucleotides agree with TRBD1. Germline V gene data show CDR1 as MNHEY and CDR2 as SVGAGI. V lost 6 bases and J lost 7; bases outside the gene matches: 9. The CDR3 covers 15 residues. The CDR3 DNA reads TGTGCCAGCAGGCCACAGGGGGCGCGAATTGAAAAACTGTTTTTT. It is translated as CASRPQGARIEKLFF.

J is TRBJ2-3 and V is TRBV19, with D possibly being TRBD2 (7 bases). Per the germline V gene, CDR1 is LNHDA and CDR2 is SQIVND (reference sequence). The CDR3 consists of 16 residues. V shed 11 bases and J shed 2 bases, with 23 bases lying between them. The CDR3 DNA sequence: TGTGCCGCCCGGGGTCGGGGGGCAACCTACACAGATACGCAGTATTTT. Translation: CAARGRGATYTDTQYF.

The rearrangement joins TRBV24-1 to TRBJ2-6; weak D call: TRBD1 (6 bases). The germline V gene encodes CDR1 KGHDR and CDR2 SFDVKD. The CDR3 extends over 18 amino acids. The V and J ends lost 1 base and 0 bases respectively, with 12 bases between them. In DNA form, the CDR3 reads TGTGCCACCAGTGATTTCCGAGGACAGCGCTCTGGGGCCAACGTCCTGACTTTC. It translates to CATSDFRGQRSGANVLTF.

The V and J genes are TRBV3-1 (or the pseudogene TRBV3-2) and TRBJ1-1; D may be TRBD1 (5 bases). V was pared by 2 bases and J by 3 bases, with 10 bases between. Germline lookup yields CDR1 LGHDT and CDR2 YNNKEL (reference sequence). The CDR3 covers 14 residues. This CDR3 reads CASSQLRGDTEAFF. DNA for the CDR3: TGTGCCAGCAGCCAATTACGGGGGGACACTGAAGCTTTCTTT.

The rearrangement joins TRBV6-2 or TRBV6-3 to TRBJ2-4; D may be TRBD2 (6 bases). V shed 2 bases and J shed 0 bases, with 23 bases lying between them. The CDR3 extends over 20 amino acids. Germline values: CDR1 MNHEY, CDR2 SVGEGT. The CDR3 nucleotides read TGTGCCAGCAGTTACCCGCGGGGCGCGGGTGTGGACCTAGCCAAAAACATTCAGTACTTC. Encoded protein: CASSYPRGAGVDLAKNIQYF.

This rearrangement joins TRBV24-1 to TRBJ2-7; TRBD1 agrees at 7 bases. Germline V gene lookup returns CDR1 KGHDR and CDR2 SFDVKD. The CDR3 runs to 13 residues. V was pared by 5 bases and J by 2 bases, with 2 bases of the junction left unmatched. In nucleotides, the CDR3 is TGTGCCACCAGTGCAGGGACAGCCTACGAGCAGTACTTC. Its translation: CATSAGTAYEQYF.

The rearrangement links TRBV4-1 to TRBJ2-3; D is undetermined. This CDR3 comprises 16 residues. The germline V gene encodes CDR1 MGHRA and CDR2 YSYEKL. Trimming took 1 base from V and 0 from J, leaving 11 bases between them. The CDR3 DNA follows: TGCGCCAGCAGCCAAGTCAACATGGTTAGCACAGATACGCAGTATTTT. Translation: CASSQVNMVSTDTQYF.

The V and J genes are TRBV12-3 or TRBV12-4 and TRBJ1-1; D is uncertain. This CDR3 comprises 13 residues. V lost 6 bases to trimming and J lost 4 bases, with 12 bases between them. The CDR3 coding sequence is TGTGCCAGCAGCCTTGGAGGACCCACTGAAGCTTTCTTT. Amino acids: CASSLGGPTEAFF.

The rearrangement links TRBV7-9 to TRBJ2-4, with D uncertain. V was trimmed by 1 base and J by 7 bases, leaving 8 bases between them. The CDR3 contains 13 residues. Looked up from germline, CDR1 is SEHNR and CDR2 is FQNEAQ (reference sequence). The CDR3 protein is CASSLVPGNIQYF. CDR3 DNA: TGTGCCAGCAGCTTAGTTCCGGGTAACATTCAGTACTTC.

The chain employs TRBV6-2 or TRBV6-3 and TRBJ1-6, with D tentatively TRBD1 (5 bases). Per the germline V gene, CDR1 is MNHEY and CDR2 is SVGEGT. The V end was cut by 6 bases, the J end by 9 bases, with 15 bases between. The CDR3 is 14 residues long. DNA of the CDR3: TGTGCCAGCAGCCCAGCGGGGGGAAGTTCACCCCTCCACTTT. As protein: CASSPAGGSSPLHF.

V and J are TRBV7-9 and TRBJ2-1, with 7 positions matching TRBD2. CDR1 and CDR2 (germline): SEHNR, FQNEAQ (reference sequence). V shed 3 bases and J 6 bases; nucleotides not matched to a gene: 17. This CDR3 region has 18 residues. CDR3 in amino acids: CASSFIGRGPSPGNEQFF. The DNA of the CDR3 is TGTGCCAGCAGCTTCATTGGGAGGGGCCCCTCTCCGGGCAATGAGCAGTTCTTC.

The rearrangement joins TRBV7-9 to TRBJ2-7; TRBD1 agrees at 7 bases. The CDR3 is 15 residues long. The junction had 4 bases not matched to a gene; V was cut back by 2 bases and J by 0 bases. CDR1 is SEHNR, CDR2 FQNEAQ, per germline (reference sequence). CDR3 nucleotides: TGTGCCAGCAGCTTAAAAGGGGGCCACTCCTACGAGCAGTACTTC. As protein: CASSLKGGHSYEQYF. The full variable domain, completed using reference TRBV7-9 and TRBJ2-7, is DTGVSQNPRHKITKRGQNVTFRCDPISEHNRLYWYRQTLGQGPEFLTYFQNEAQLEKSRLLSDRFSAERPKGSFSTLEIQRTEQGDSAMYLCASSLKGGHSYEQYFGPGTRLTVT.

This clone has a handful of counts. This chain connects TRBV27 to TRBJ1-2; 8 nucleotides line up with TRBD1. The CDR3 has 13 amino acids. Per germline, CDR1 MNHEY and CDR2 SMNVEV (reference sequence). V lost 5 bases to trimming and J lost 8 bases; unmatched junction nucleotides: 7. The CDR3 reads CASSPPDRDGYTF. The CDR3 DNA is TGTGCCAGCAGTCCCCCGGACAGGGACGGCTACACCTTC.

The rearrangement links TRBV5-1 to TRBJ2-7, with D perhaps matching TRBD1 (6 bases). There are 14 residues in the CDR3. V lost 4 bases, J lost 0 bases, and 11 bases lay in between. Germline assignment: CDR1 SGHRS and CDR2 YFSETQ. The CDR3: CASSRTDSSYEQYF. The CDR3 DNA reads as TGCGCCAGCAGCCGAACGGACAGCTCCTACGAGCAGTACTTC.

The CDR3 DNA reads as TGTGCCAGCAGTTTAGCGGGGTTGGGCACAGATACGCAGTATTTT. Amino acids: CASSLAGLGTDTQYF. V is TRBV28 and J is TRBJ2-3, with a tentative D call TRBD2 (6 bases). The germline CDR1 and CDR2 sequences are MDHEN and SYDVKM. The CDR3 is made up of 15 amino acids. The V end was cut by 2 bases, the J end by 1 base, with 10 bases between.

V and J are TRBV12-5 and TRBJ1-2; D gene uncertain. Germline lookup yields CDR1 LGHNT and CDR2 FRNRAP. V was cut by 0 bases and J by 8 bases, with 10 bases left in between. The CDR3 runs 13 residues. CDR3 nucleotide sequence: TGTGCTAGTGGTTTGGTCGGGGTCCAGGGCTACACCTTC. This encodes CASGLVGVQGYTF.

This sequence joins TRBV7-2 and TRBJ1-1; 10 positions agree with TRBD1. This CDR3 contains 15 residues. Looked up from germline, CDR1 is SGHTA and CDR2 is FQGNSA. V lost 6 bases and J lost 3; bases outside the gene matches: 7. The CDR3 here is CASSPAGTGDTEAFF. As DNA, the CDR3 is TGTGCCAGCAGTCCGGCCGGGACAGGGGACACTGAAGCTTTCTTT.